This T cell receptor beta chain is drawn from a study of blood T cell repertoires in COVID-19. About the study: COVID-19 samples, acute and convalescent, were from the United States, Italy and Spain. The analysed material was cDNA or gDNA that came from T cells, B-cell-depleted T cells, or PBMCs.

The recovered donors of Cohort 3 showed two negative PCRs, clearance, or symptom resolution. Profiling relied on immunoSEQ multiplex PCR, and the TCRdb table lists in-frame clones only, not all of them. The sample has roughly 330,000 clones, 80% to 90% seen once. Germline V gene sequence: CDR1 MDHEN, CDR2 SYDVKM. Trimming stripped 1 base from V and 0 bases from J, with 10 bases between. This CDR3 has 16 amino acids. Sequencing was performed on PBMCs or T cells enriched from blood (not recorded which). This clonotype was obtained from a young woman who had recovered from COVID-19. The chain links TRBV28 to TRBJ1-5; D gene unclear. The CDR3 DNA follows: TGTGCCAGCAGTTTATTGGAGATTAATAGCAATCAGCCCCAGCATTTT. It encodes CASSLLEINSNQPQHF.